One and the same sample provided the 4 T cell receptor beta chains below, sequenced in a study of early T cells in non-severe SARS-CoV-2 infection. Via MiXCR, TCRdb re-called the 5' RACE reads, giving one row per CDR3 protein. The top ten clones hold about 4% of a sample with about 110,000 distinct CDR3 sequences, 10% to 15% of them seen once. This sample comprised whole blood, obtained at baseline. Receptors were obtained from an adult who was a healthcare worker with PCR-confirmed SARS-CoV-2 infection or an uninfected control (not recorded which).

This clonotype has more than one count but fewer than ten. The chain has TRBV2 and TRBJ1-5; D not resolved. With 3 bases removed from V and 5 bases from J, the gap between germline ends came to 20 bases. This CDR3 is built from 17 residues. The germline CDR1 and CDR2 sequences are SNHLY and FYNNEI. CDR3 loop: CASSDPMRESIDQPQHF. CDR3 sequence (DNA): TGTGCCAGCAGTGACCCCATGAGAGAGTCGATCGATCAGCCCCAGCATTTT. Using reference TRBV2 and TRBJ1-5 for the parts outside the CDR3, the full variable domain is EPEVTQTPSHQVTQMGQEVILRCVPISNHLYFYWYRQILGQKVEFLVSFYNNEISEKSEIFDDQFSVERPDGSNFTLKIRSTKLEDSAMYFCASSDPMRESIDQPQHFGDGTRLSIL.

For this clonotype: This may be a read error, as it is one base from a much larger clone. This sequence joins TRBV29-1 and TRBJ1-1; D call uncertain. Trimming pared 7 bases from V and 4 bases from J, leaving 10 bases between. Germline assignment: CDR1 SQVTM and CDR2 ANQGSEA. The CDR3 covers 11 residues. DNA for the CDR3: TGCAGCGCCCAGCTGATCACTGAAGCTTTCTTT. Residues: CSAQLITEAFF.

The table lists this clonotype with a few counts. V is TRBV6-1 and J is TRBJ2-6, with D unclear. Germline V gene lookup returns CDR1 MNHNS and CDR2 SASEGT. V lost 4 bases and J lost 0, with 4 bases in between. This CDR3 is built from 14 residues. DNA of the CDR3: TGTGCCAGCAGTGCGGACTCTGGGGCCAACGTCCTGACTTTC. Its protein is CASSADSGANVLTF.

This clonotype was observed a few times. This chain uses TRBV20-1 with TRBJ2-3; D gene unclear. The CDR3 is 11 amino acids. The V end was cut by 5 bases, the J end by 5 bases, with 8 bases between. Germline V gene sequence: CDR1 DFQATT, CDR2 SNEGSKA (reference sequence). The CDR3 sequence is CSASWGDTQYF. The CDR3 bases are TGCAGTGCTTCTTGGGGAGATACGCAGTATTTT.